This T cell receptor beta chain originates from a study of blood T cells in healthy people across ages. Study results and limitations: A conclusive naive versus antigen-experienced comparison was prevented by the unsorted PBMCs.

This clonotype has a handful of counts. Its antigen is unknown. A J-beta primer mix and a sample-barcoded 5' primer were used in a second PCR of about 6 to 12 cycles. Tags on each cDNA molecule came from a template-switch adaptor with 12 random nucleotides. TCRdb reprocessed the 5' RACE reads with MiXCR, giving one entry per CDR3 protein. The sample has about 1.1 million distinct CDR3 sequences; 35% to 40% are singletons. V was trimmed by 1 base and J by 2 bases, leaving 18 bases between them. The germline V gene encodes CDR1 LGHNA and CDR2 YNFKEQ. This CDR3 region has 17 residues. The chain is built from TRBV4-2 and TRBJ2-7, with D perhaps matching TRBD1 (6 bases). The clonotype was recovered from a young man in good health. Sequences were obtained from blood. The CDR3 here is CASSQVPPTGTTYEQYF. The CDR3 DNA is TGTGCCAGCAGCCAAGTCCCCCCGACAGGTACCACCTACGAGCAGTACTTC.